This entry is about one T cell receptor beta chain. Its antigen remains unidentified. Nothing much larger sits one base from this clone, and base qualities are not available. The sample originates from a study of beta chain features in type 1 diabetes (dated 2018 in TCRdb). Background on the whole study: Mean age, gender distribution, total cell number and subset yield were not different between patients and healthy donors. The study compared the TCRB repertoires of sorted circulating CD4+ T cell subsets in recently diagnosed type 1 diabetes patients with those in matched healthy donors. A total of roughly 99,000,000 sorted cells were examined across all samples, and the number of cells per subset was strongly correlated with RNA yield. Regulatory and stem cell-like memory subsets were isolated from only 8 patients and about eight healthy donors, whereas naive and central memory subsets came from all 30 or so donors. Results and caveats for the whole study, not just this receptor: Because the HLA sub-analyses included only small numbers of individuals, any influence of HLA type on TCRB rearrangement was left unresolved. Patients with type 1 diabetes made fewer insertions and deleted more nucleotides at VDJ recombination sites, implying thymic rearrangement abnormalities. The naive, central memory and regulatory TCRB repertoires appeared to resemble one another more closely among patients than among healthy donors. Type 1 diabetes patients showed a moderate but significant shortening of TCRB CDR3 length in all four CD4+ subsets. Sequencing cDNA rather than genomic DNA could over-represent highly expressing activated cells, although activation and CD3 levels did not differ between groups. PCR might favor shorter templates, but patient and control samples were amplified and corrected together, so any skew would affect both groups equally.

Each donor gave one peripheral blood draw, roughly 0.11 L on average, collected into heparinised tubes. Using a panel that included CD45RO, CCR7, CD25, CD127, CD95 and CD27, naive, central memory, regulatory and stem cell-like memory CD4+ T cells were sorted on a BD FACSAria II. Purity was above 98% for every sorted population. PBMCs were separated immediately by Lymphoprep density gradient centrifugation and were stained directly, without being cultured. To minimize batch effects, samples were stained and sorted in pairs, one healthy donor with one patient per experiment. CDR1 and CDR2 are drawn from the germline V gene (reference sequence): MNHNY, SVGAGI. Relative to germline, V is missing 4 bases and J is missing 7 bases, with 11 bases of the junction outside any gene match. CDR3 length: 16 amino acids, cysteine to phenylalanine. Of the read, only the CDR3 DNA is kept; its 48 bases are in frame from base 1.

All of the isolated RNA was reverse transcribed with the High Capacity cDNA Reverse Transcription Kit, so expressed TCRB transcripts were sequenced. Deep immunoSEQ sequencing was applied to naive, central memory and regulatory T cell samples, giving an average of roughly 3.5 million total reads per sample. After sorted cells were lysed in RLT buffer, RNA was extracted with DNase-treated RNeasy Micro or Mini kits, with the choice depending on cell number. To prevent cross-contamination, every cell subset was processed on its own, while patient and healthy donor samples were processed together. The immunoSEQ multiplex PCR was used to amplify TCRB sequences from cDNA, yielding 87-bp fragments that span the CDR3 region. Amplicons were sequenced on the Illumina HiSeq platform. The published analysis was carried out like this. Synthetic template baselines were used to correct PCR bias computationally, reads within Hamming distance 2 were collapsed together, and singletons that could not be merged were discarded. By aligning reads against IMGT, V, D and J genes, CDR3 length, and insertions or deletions at six rearrangement sites were assigned. Clonotype counts were normalized to sorted cell number within each subset before computing true diversity and Gini coefficients with the tcR R package. Repertoire sharing was quantified using the overlap coefficient calculated on TCRB nucleotide sequences. The table comes from immuneACCESS by way of TCRdb, which keeps in-frame sequences with V and J called. Part of the clones is missing from these tables; in studies checked, under half for an unresolved V gene and the rest for unknown reasons. The D gene and trimming were derived from the DNA, and the V and J assignments and clone size from that table. The sample contains some 150,000 clones, approximately 10% of them found a single time. The ten largest clones add up to around 0.64% of the sample.

The receptor chain draws on TRBV6-6 and TRBJ1-5; TRBD1 matches 9 bases in the middle. Sequencing was carried out using central memory CD4+ T cells from blood. The receptor was isolated from a woman aged 25 to 39 with type 1 diabetes. CDR3 sequence: CASSWGGYRGQQPQHF. The DNA is as follows: TGTGCCAGCAGTTGGGGCGGGTACAGGGGGCAACAGCCCCAGCATTTT.